This is a list of T cell receptor beta chains from one sample in a study of blood T cell repertoires in COVID-19. TCRdb's copy holds only in-frame clones and misses some; the assay was immunoSEQ multiplex PCR. The sample has some 45,000 clones; approximately 88% are singletons. The sequencing sample was made of peripheral blood. These receptors all come from a man aged 60-69 years with active COVID-19. The CDR3 runs from the conserved cysteine through the conserved F or W. A D gene is named only where the DNA matches it firmly. Some rows mark clone size as missing; the rest say once, few, many or name a class of expanded clone.

j_call: TRBJ2-1
d_call: NA
clone_size: NA
v_call: TRBV6-4
cdr3_nt: TGTGCCACCCTTAGGGGCAGGGTGCTATACAATGAGCAGTTCTTC
cdr3_aa: CATLRGRVLYNEQFF

j_call: TRBJ1-2
d_call: TRBD1
clone_size: NA
v_call: TRBV4-1
cdr3_nt: TGCGCCAGCAGCCCAACCGGGACAGGGGGCGCTTTAAGGTATGGCTACACCTTC
cdr3_aa: CASSPTGTGGALRYGYTF

j_call: TRBJ2-1
d_call: TRBD2
clone_size: NA
v_call: TRBV5-1
cdr3_nt: TGCGCCAGCAGCATTGGGACTAGCGGGGATGAGCAGTTCTTC
cdr3_aa: CASSIGTSGDEQFF

j_call: TRBJ1-5
d_call: NA
clone_size: NA
v_call: TRBV6-1
cdr3_nt: TGTGCCAGCAGTGAAGGGACCCCGGGGGATAAGCCCCAGCATTTT
cdr3_aa: CASSEGTPGDKPQHF

j_call: TRBJ1-3
d_call: TRBD1
clone_size: few
v_call: TRBV5-5
cdr3_nt: TGTGCCAGCAGCCTAGGACAGGCCGACTCTGGAAACACCATATATTTT
cdr3_aa: CASSLGQADSGNTIYF

j_call: TRBJ2-2
d_call: NA
clone_size: NA
v_call: TRBV7-8
cdr3_nt: TGTGCCAGCAGCTTTAGTTACGAGGAGCTGTTTTTT
cdr3_aa: CASSFSYEELFF

j_call: TRBJ1-5
d_call: TRBD1
clone_size: few
v_call: TRBV15
cdr3_nt: TGTGCCACCAGCGGGAGGACAGGGGGCCTTCAGCCCCAGCATTTT
cdr3_aa: CATSGRTGGLQPQHF

j_call: TRBJ2-1
d_call: TRBD2
clone_size: few
v_call: TRBV2
cdr3_nt: TGTGCCAGCACCGGCGGGGGGAGCTCCTACAATGAGCAGTTCTTC
cdr3_aa: CASTGGGSSYNEQFF

j_call: TRBJ2-7
d_call: TRBD2
clone_size: NA
v_call: TRBV7-8
cdr3_nt: TGTGCCAGCAGTAACGGACTAGCGGGAGTATCCGAGCAGTACTTC
cdr3_aa: CASSNGLAGVSEQYF

j_call: TRBJ2-4
d_call: TRBD2
clone_size: NA
v_call: TRBV7-2
cdr3_nt: TGTGCCAGCAGCTTAGGGCTAGCGGGGCGCGAGTACTTC
cdr3_aa: CASSLGLAGREYF

j_call: TRBJ2-7
d_call: TRBD1
clone_size: NA
v_call: TRBV24-1
cdr3_nt: TGTGCCACCAGTGATTCCACCGGGACAGGGTACTACGAGCAGTACTTC
cdr3_aa: CATSDSTGTGYYEQYF

j_call: TRBJ2-1
d_call: TRBD2
clone_size: once
v_call: TRBV4-2
cdr3_nt: TGTGCCAGCAGCCAAGATCCTCTAGCGGAATACAATGAGCAGTTCTTC
cdr3_aa: CASSQDPLAEYNEQFF

j_call: TRBJ1-3
d_call: TRBD1
clone_size: NA
v_call: TRBV25-1
cdr3_nt: TGTGCCAGCAGTGGGGTCCTGGGACAGGAGCCTGGAAACACCATATATTTT
cdr3_aa: CASSGVLGQEPGNTIYF

j_call: TRBJ2-5
d_call: TRBD2
clone_size: once
v_call: TRBV5-6
cdr3_nt: TGTGCCAGCAGCTTGTTTCGCGGGGGGTCGATTCTACAAGAGACCCAGTACTTC
cdr3_aa: CASSLFRGGSILQETQYF

j_call: TRBJ2-7
d_call: NA
clone_size: NA
v_call: TRBV5-6
cdr3_nt: TGTGCCAGCAGCTTCTCGGGAGAGCAGTACTTC
cdr3_aa: CASSFSGEQYF

j_call: TRBJ2-1
d_call: TRBD2
clone_size: NA
v_call: TRBV6-2/TRBV6-3
cdr3_nt: TGTGCCAGCAGTTACTCGATAGCGGCTAGCGGGGATAATGAGCAGTTCTTC
cdr3_aa: CASSYSIAASGDNEQFF

j_call: TRBJ2-6
d_call: NA
clone_size: NA
v_call: TRBV29-1
cdr3_nt: TGCAGCGCGTCTAGCTCTGGGGCCAACGTCCTGACTTTC
cdr3_aa: CSASSSGANVLTF

j_call: TRBJ1-1
d_call: NA
clone_size: NA
v_call: TRBV15
cdr3_nt: TGTGCCACCAGCAGAGGACAGGTGAACACTGAAGCTTTCTTT
cdr3_aa: CATSRGQVNTEAFF

j_call: TRBJ2-7
d_call: NA
clone_size: NA
v_call: TRBV7-9
cdr3_nt: TGTGCCAGCGGGGGCAGATCCTACGAGCAGTACTTC
cdr3_aa: CASGGRSYEQYF

j_call: TRBJ2-5
d_call: TRBD2
clone_size: NA
v_call: TRBV11-2
cdr3_nt: TGTGCCAGCAGCCCGGGTACTAGCGGGGGGGCCTTAGAGACCCAGTACTTC
cdr3_aa: CASSPGTSGGALETQYF

j_call: TRBJ2-3
d_call: NA
clone_size: NA
v_call: TRBV11-3
cdr3_nt: TGTGCCAGCAGCGGGGCGATCACAGATACGCAGTATTTT
cdr3_aa: CASSGAITDTQYF

j_call: TRBJ1-5
d_call: NA
clone_size: NA
v_call: TRBV24-1
cdr3_nt: TGTGCCACCAGTGATAACGCAGGCGCAGAAGGTCAGCCCCAGCATTTT
cdr3_aa: CATSDNAGAEGQPQHF

j_call: TRBJ2-7
d_call: TRBD1
clone_size: NA
v_call: TRBV7-6
cdr3_nt: TGTGCCAGCAGCTCCCGACAGGGGGGGAAACACGAGCAGTACTTC
cdr3_aa: CASSSRQGGKHEQYF

j_call: TRBJ2-1
d_call: TRBD1
clone_size: NA
v_call: TRBV3-1/TRBV3-2
cdr3_nt: TGTGCCAGCAGCCTGGGCAGGGGGAATGAGCAGTTCTTC
cdr3_aa: CASSLGRGNEQFF

j_call: TRBJ1-1
d_call: NA
clone_size: NA
v_call: TRBV12-3/TRBV12-4
cdr3_nt: TGTGCCAGCAGACCGACAGCGAACACTGAAGCTTTCTTT
cdr3_aa: CASRPTANTEAFF

j_call: TRBJ1-5
d_call: TRBD1
clone_size: NA
v_call: TRBV4-1
cdr3_nt: TGCGCCAGCAGCCAAGGCCGGGACAGGTCTTATAGCAATCAGCCCCAGCATTTT
cdr3_aa: CASSQGRDRSYSNQPQHF

j_call: TRBJ2-3
d_call: TRBD2
clone_size: few
v_call: TRBV7-9
cdr3_nt: TGTGCCAGCAGGCTAGCGGGAGGGCCGGGTGGCACAGATACGCAGTATTTT
cdr3_aa: CASRLAGGPGGTDTQYF

j_call: TRBJ1-2
d_call: TRBD1
clone_size: NA
v_call: TRBV19
cdr3_nt: TGTGCCAGTATCTCGACAGGGACATACGGCTACACCTTC
cdr3_aa: CASISTGTYGYTF

j_call: TRBJ2-2
d_call: NA
clone_size: NA
v_call: TRBV7-3
cdr3_nt: TGTGCCAGCAGCTTCCAATGGGGCAACGGGGAGCTGTTTTTT
cdr3_aa: CASSFQWGNGELFF

j_call: TRBJ2-3
d_call: TRBD2
clone_size: once
v_call: TRBV11-3
cdr3_nt: TGTGCCAGCAGCCGCGCCCGACTAGCGGGAGGGAGAGATACGCAGTATTTT
cdr3_aa: CASSRARLAGGRDTQYF

j_call: TRBJ1-3
d_call: NA
clone_size: NA
v_call: TRBV9
cdr3_nt: TGTGCCAGCAGCGTAGCTACGGTGAACTCTGGAAACACCATATATTTT
cdr3_aa: CASSVATVNSGNTIYF

j_call: TRBJ2-1
d_call: NA
clone_size: NA
v_call: TRBV15
cdr3_nt: TGTGCCACCAGCAGAATGGGGCAGGGTTCCTACAATGAGCAGTTCTTC
cdr3_aa: CATSRMGQGSYNEQFF

j_call: TRBJ2-5
d_call: TRBD2
clone_size: once
v_call: TRBV28
cdr3_nt: TGTGCCAGCAGTGCGCGGGGGTTAGAGACCCAGTACTTC
cdr3_aa: CASSARGLETQYF

j_call: TRBJ2-7
d_call: TRBD2
clone_size: NA
v_call: TRBV7-3
cdr3_nt: TGTGCCAGCAGCTTAGGTCCTAGCGGCTCCTACGAGCAGTACTTC
cdr3_aa: CASSLGPSGSYEQYF

j_call: TRBJ2-5
d_call: NA
clone_size: NA
v_call: TRBV30
cdr3_nt: TGTGCCTGGGGCTACCAAGAGACCCAGTACTTC
cdr3_aa: CAWGYQETQYF

j_call: TRBJ2-2
d_call: NA
clone_size: once
v_call: TRBV18
cdr3_nt: TGTGCCAGCTCACCACTAGCGGAAACCGGGGAGCTGTTTTTT
cdr3_aa: CASSPLAETGELFF

j_call: TRBJ2-2
d_call: TRBD1
clone_size: NA
v_call: TRBV29-1
cdr3_nt: TGCAGCACCGGACAGGGGGGGGCCGGGGAGCTGTTTTTT
cdr3_aa: CSTGQGGAGELFF

j_call: TRBJ2-3
d_call: NA
clone_size: NA
v_call: TRBV28
cdr3_nt: TGTGCCAGCAACCCTCGGAGCACAGATACGCAGTATTTT
cdr3_aa: CASNPRSTDTQYF

j_call: TRBJ2-5
d_call: NA
clone_size: NA
v_call: TRBV7-9
cdr3_nt: TGTGCCAGCAGCCAAGGACTCCCCGGGGAGACCCAGTACTTC
cdr3_aa: CASSQGLPGETQYF

j_call: TRBJ1-1
d_call: NA
clone_size: NA
v_call: TRBV15
cdr3_nt: TGTGCCACCAGCCCCGTGGCCAAATACACTGAAGCTTTCTTT
cdr3_aa: CATSPVAKYTEAFF

j_call: TRBJ2-5
d_call: TRBD2
clone_size: NA
v_call: TRBV4-1
cdr3_nt: TGCGCCAGCAGCCAAGATCCCCTGGATCGACTAGCGGGGGGGTTCAGAGAGACCCAGTACTTC
cdr3_aa: CASSQDPLDRLAGGFRETQYF

j_call: TRBJ1-2
d_call: TRBD1
clone_size: NA
v_call: TRBV2
cdr3_nt: TGTGCCAGCAGTAAAGACAGGGGTGACTATGGCTACACCTTC
cdr3_aa: CASSKDRGDYGYTF

j_call: TRBJ2-1
d_call: NA
clone_size: NA
v_call: TRBV15
cdr3_nt: TGTGCCACCAGCAGAGAATCAGGTGTAAAGCAGTTCTTC
cdr3_aa: CATSRESGVKQFF

j_call: TRBJ2-1
d_call: TRBD2
clone_size: NA
v_call: TRBV7-3
cdr3_nt: TGTGCCAGCAGCCCTAAGGGACTATCCAACTACAATGAGCAGTTCTTC
cdr3_aa: CASSPKGLSNYNEQFF

j_call: TRBJ1-6
d_call: NA
clone_size: NA
v_call: TRBV19
cdr3_nt: TGTGCCAGTAGTGTCCCGGGGGGCTCACCCCTCCACTTT
cdr3_aa: CASSVPGGSPLHF

j_call: TRBJ2-7
d_call: NA
clone_size: once
v_call: TRBV5-1
cdr3_nt: TGCGCCAGCAGCTTGCAGGGGCCTACGAACGAGCAGTACTTC
cdr3_aa: CASSLQGPTNEQYF

j_call: TRBJ2-5
d_call: TRBD1
clone_size: NA
v_call: TRBV19
cdr3_nt: TGTGCCAGTAGTATAACAGGGGGTTGGGAGACCCAGTACTTC
cdr3_aa: CASSITGGWETQYF

j_call: TRBJ2-5
d_call: NA
clone_size: once
v_call: TRBV5-6
cdr3_nt: TGTGCCAGCAGCTTGGGTCTCAGGGCCCTCGAGACCCAGTACTTC
cdr3_aa: CASSLGLRALETQYF

j_call: TRBJ2-5
d_call: TRBD2
clone_size: once
v_call: TRBV18
cdr3_nt: TGTGCCAGCTCACCACCCGGTCCGGGGGGTAAGCGGGAGACCCAGTACTTC
cdr3_aa: CASSPPGPGGKRETQYF

j_call: TRBJ2-7
d_call: TRBD2
clone_size: NA
v_call: TRBV11-2
cdr3_nt: TGTGCCAGCAGCTTGACTAGCGGGAGAATGACTTACGAGCAGTACTTC
cdr3_aa: CASSLTSGRMTYEQYF

j_call: TRBJ2-1
d_call: TRBD2
clone_size: NA
v_call: TRBV9
cdr3_nt: TGTGCCAGCAACGAGGGGAGGGATGAGCAGTTCTTC
cdr3_aa: CASNEGRDEQFF

j_call: TRBJ1-2
d_call: TRBD1
clone_size: NA
v_call: TRBV28
cdr3_nt: TGTGCCAGCATCCCCGCGGGACAGAACTATGGCTACACCTTC
cdr3_aa: CASIPAGQNYGYTF

j_call: TRBJ2-3
d_call: TRBD2
clone_size: NA
v_call: TRBV6-2/TRBV6-3
cdr3_nt: TGTGCCAGCAGTTACGGGACTAGTCCTTCTAGCACAGATACGCAGTATTTT
cdr3_aa: CASSYGTSPSSTDTQYF

j_call: TRBJ1-5
d_call: NA
clone_size: NA
v_call: TRBV24-1
cdr3_nt: TGTGCCACCAGTGACCCAAATAGCAATCAGCCCCAGCATTTT
cdr3_aa: CATSDPNSNQPQHF

j_call: TRBJ1-1
d_call: NA
clone_size: NA
v_call: TRBV5-1
cdr3_nt: TGCGCCAGCAGCTTGGTTCTCGGGAACACTGAAGCTTTCTTT
cdr3_aa: CASSLVLGNTEAFF

j_call: TRBJ1-4
d_call: NA
clone_size: NA
v_call: TRBV9
cdr3_nt: TGTGCCAGCAGCCCCCCTTGGGGCACTAATGAAAAACTGTTTTTT
cdr3_aa: CASSPPWGTNEKLFF

j_call: TRBJ2-2
d_call: NA
clone_size: NA
v_call: TRBV30
cdr3_nt: TGTGCCTGGAGTGCCTATTCAAGCGGTTTCGGGTTGGCCGGGGAGCTGTTTTTT
cdr3_aa: CAWSAYSSGFGLAGELFF

j_call: TRBJ1-2
d_call: NA
clone_size: NA
v_call: TRBV19
cdr3_nt: TGTGCCAGTAGTCCCGTGGGGGGTAACTATGGCTACACCTTC
cdr3_aa: CASSPVGGNYGYTF

j_call: TRBJ2-1
d_call: NA
clone_size: NA
v_call: TRBV7-2
cdr3_nt: TGTGCCAGCAGCTTAGCTCGCGGCAGGGGCTATGAGCAGTTCTTC
cdr3_aa: CASSLARGRGYEQFF